The rows below give T cell receptor beta chains drawn from one sample of a study of OX40 agonist ivuxolimab in advanced cancers. Produced via immunoSEQ multiplex PCR; TCRdb's table is partial and in-frame only. This sample carries roughly 75,000 clones, 86% of them seen once, and the ten largest clones take under 3.5%. The sample was CD4+ or CD8+ T cells sorted from blood, taken in a trial of the OX40 agonist ivuxolimab. Receptor source: an adult with an advanced solid tumor such as melanoma, head and neck, liver or kidney cancer. The CDR3 runs from the conserved cysteine through the conserved F or W. Each record gives: clone size, V gene, D gene, J gene, CDR3 protein, CDR3 DNA. D genes are given only for firm matches. Size is stated for part of the rows, as once, few or many counts, or as a class when the clone is expanded.

clone size: NA
V gene: TRBV4-1
D gene: NA
J gene: TRBJ2-7
CDR3 protein: CASSHPLSSRGRAYEQYF
CDR3 DNA: TGCGCCAGCAGCCATCCCCTTTCGAGCAGGGGAAGGGCCTACGAGCAGTACTTC

clone size: few
V gene: TRBV11-1
D gene: NA
J gene: TRBJ2-3
CDR3 protein: CASSLGDWISTDTQYF
CDR3 DNA: TGTGCCAGCAGCTTAGGGGACTGGATAAGCACAGATACGCAGTATTTT

clone size: NA
V gene: TRBV29-1
D gene: NA
J gene: TRBJ1-1
CDR3 protein: CSVDEYMNTEAFF
CDR3 DNA: TGCAGCGTTGATGAGTATATGAACACTGAAGCTTTCTTT

clone size: NA
V gene: TRBV6-1
D gene: NA
J gene: TRBJ1-3
CDR3 protein: CASSEERWGNTIYF
CDR3 DNA: TGTGCCAGCAGTGAAGAGAGGTGGGGAAACACCATATATTTT

clone size: NA
V gene: TRBV10-3
D gene: TRBD1
J gene: TRBJ1-2
CDR3 protein: CAATGTANYGYTF
CDR3 DNA: TGTGCCGCAACCGGGACAGCAAACTATGGCTACACCTTC

clone size: once
V gene: TRBV18
D gene: NA
J gene: TRBJ1-1
CDR3 protein: CASSPLGATTEAFF
CDR3 DNA: TGTGCCAGCTCACCCCTAGGGGCTACCACTGAAGCTTTCTTT

clone size: NA
V gene: TRBV7-9
D gene: NA
J gene: TRBJ1-4
CDR3 protein: CASSLTGHLEGEKLFF
CDR3 DNA: TGTGCCAGCAGCTTAACCGGACATCTTGAGGGGGAAAAACTGTTTTTT

clone size: few
V gene: TRBV7-9
D gene: NA
J gene: TRBJ2-3
CDR3 protein: CASSLNFATQYF
CDR3 DNA: TGTGCCAGCAGCTTAAACTTCGCTACGCAGTATTTT

clone size: NA
V gene: TRBV19
D gene: TRBD2
J gene: TRBJ2-3
CDR3 protein: CASSTGLAGGPASDTQYF
CDR3 DNA: TGTGCCAGTAGCACGGGACTAGCGGGGGGGCCGGCCTCAGATACGCAGTATTTT

clone size: few
V gene: TRBV19
D gene: TRBD1
J gene: TRBJ2-1
CDR3 protein: CASRDRGASEQFF
CDR3 DNA: TGTGCCAGCCGGGACAGGGGTGCCAGTGAGCAGTTCTTC

clone size: NA
V gene: TRBV14
D gene: NA
J gene: TRBJ1-6
CDR3 protein: CASSHLTASRGSPLHF
CDR3 DNA: TGTGCCAGCAGCCATTTGACAGCGAGTAGAGGGTCACCCCTCCACTTT

clone size: NA
V gene: TRBV2
D gene: NA
J gene: TRBJ1-2
CDR3 protein: CASSGGNAPGYTF
CDR3 DNA: TGTGCCAGCAGCGGGGGGAACGCCCCTGGCTACACCTTC

clone size: once
V gene: TRBV5-6
D gene: NA
J gene: TRBJ1-3
CDR3 protein: CASRIGPFSGNTIYF
CDR3 DNA: TGTGCCAGCAGAATTGGACCTTTCTCTGGAAACACCATATATTTT

clone size: NA
V gene: TRBV6-5
D gene: NA
J gene: TRBJ2-1
CDR3 protein: CASSYSGGGGGHEQFF
CDR3 DNA: TGTGCCAGCAGTTACTCAGGAGGGGGTGGGGGACATGAGCAGTTCTTC

clone size: NA
V gene: TRBV6-6
D gene: TRBD2
J gene: TRBJ2-7
CDR3 protein: CASSYSLAGGPYF
CDR3 DNA: TGTGCCAGCAGTTACTCCCTAGCGGGGGGGCCGTACTTC

clone size: NA
V gene: TRBV7-9
D gene: TRBD1
J gene: TRBJ1-4
CDR3 protein: CASTPGQGNEKLFF
CDR3 DNA: TGTGCCAGCACCCCGGGACAGGGGAATGAAAAACTGTTTTTT

clone size: NA
V gene: TRBV11-2
D gene: NA
J gene: TRBJ1-1
CDR3 protein: CASSLAPEIEAFF
CDR3 DNA: TGTGCCAGCAGCTTAGCCCCGGAGATTGAAGCTTTCTTT

clone size: once
V gene: TRBV7-9
D gene: NA
J gene: TRBJ1-2
CDR3 protein: CASTAGIHYGYTF
CDR3 DNA: TGTGCCAGCACCGCCGGGATACACTATGGCTACACCTTC

clone size: NA
V gene: TRBV5-6
D gene: NA
J gene: TRBJ2-7
CDR3 protein: CASSLGAAAIRYEQYF
CDR3 DNA: TGTGCCAGCAGCTTGGGGGCGGCAGCAATACGATACGAGCAGTACTTC

clone size: NA
V gene: TRBV2
D gene: NA
J gene: TRBJ2-3
CDR3 protein: CASSVELDADTQYF
CDR3 DNA: TGTGCCAGCAGTGTCGAACTAGATGCCGATACGCAGTATTTT

clone size: NA
V gene: TRBV4-2
D gene: TRBD2
J gene: TRBJ2-7
CDR3 protein: CASTLRGRAGDEQYF
CDR3 DNA: TGTGCCAGCACTCTGCGGGGCCGGGCGGGGGACGAGCAGTACTTC

clone size: once
V gene: TRBV6-4
D gene: TRBD1
J gene: TRBJ1-1
CDR3 protein: CASSDSDRGTEAFF
CDR3 DNA: TGTGCCAGCAGTGACTCGGACAGGGGAACTGAAGCTTTCTTT

clone size: NA
V gene: TRBV28
D gene: TRBD1
J gene: TRBJ1-4
CDR3 protein: CASSFSWTGGFEKLFF
CDR3 DNA: TGTGCCAGCAGTTTTTCGTGGACAGGGGGCTTTGAAAAACTGTTTTTT

clone size: few
V gene: TRBV7-6
D gene: TRBD1
J gene: TRBJ2-7
CDR3 protein: CASSLDRGPYEQYF
CDR3 DNA: TGTGCCAGCAGCCTGGACAGGGGGCCCTACGAGCAGTACTTC

clone size: NA
V gene: TRBV7-2
D gene: TRBD1
J gene: TRBJ1-5
CDR3 protein: CASSFGGQGNNQPQHF
CDR3 DNA: TGTGCCAGCAGCTTTGGGGGACAGGGAAACAATCAGCCCCAGCATTTT

clone size: NA
V gene: TRBV6-5
D gene: TRBD1
J gene: TRBJ1-3
CDR3 protein: CASSSGDRTIYF
CDR3 DNA: TGTGCCAGCAGTTCCGGGGACAGAACCATATATTTT

clone size: NA
V gene: TRBV20-1
D gene: NA
J gene: TRBJ2-7
CDR3 protein: CSAPTGYEQYF
CDR3 DNA: TGCAGTGCTCCGACAGGATACGAGCAGTACTTC

clone size: NA
V gene: TRBV30
D gene: NA
J gene: TRBJ1-4
CDR3 protein: CAWSLLGGFATNEKLFF
CDR3 DNA: TGTGCCTGGAGTCTACTAGGGGGATTTGCAACTAATGAAAAACTGTTTTTT

clone size: NA
V gene: TRBV11-2
D gene: NA
J gene: TRBJ2-1
CDR3 protein: CASSPLHGYSYNEQFF
CDR3 DNA: TGTGCCAGCAGCCCCTTACACGGATATTCCTACAATGAGCAGTTCTTC

clone size: NA
V gene: TRBV19
D gene: NA
J gene: TRBJ1-5
CDR3 protein: CASSTGQANNQPQHF
CDR3 DNA: TGTGCCAGTAGTACTGGGCAGGCAAACAATCAGCCCCAGCATTTT

clone size: NA
V gene: TRBV7-3
D gene: TRBD1
J gene: TRBJ1-1
CDR3 protein: CASSRDRGLDTEAFF
CDR3 DNA: TGTGCCAGCAGCCGGGACAGGGGATTAGACACTGAAGCTTTCTTT

clone size: NA
V gene: TRBV2
D gene: NA
J gene: TRBJ2-2
CDR3 protein: CASSQGNTGELFF
CDR3 DNA: TGTGCCAGCAGTCAGGGGAACACCGGGGAGCTGTTTTTT

clone size: NA
V gene: TRBV28
D gene: TRBD1
J gene: TRBJ1-2
CDR3 protein: CASSSGTGGFNYGYTF
CDR3 DNA: TGTGCCAGCAGTTCCGGGACAGGGGGCTTTAACTATGGCTACACCTTC

clone size: few
V gene: TRBV11-1
D gene: TRBD1
J gene: TRBJ1-6
CDR3 protein: CASSLLQGNSPLHF
CDR3 DNA: TGTGCCAGCAGCCTTCTACAGGGGAATTCACCCCTCCACTTT

clone size: NA
V gene: TRBV2
D gene: TRBD2
J gene: TRBJ2-3
CDR3 protein: CASRSGTSGSTQYF
CDR3 DNA: TGTGCCAGCAGATCCGGGACTAGCGGGTCGACGCAGTATTTT

clone size: NA
V gene: TRBV7-9
D gene: TRBD2
J gene: TRBJ2-3
CDR3 protein: CASSLGLAGLTDTQYF
CDR3 DNA: TGTGCCAGCAGCCTCGGACTAGCGGGACTCACAGATACGCAGTATTTT

clone size: NA
V gene: TRBV7-3
D gene: NA
J gene: TRBJ2-1
CDR3 protein: CASSFVAGDEQFF
CDR3 DNA: TGTGCCAGCAGCTTTGTTGCCGGGGATGAGCAGTTCTTC

clone size: NA
V gene: TRBV11-3
D gene: NA
J gene: TRBJ2-1
CDR3 protein: CASSQTGTVYNEQFF
CDR3 DNA: TGTGCCAGCAGCCAAACCGGGACCGTGTACAATGAGCAGTTCTTC

clone size: few
V gene: TRBV28
D gene: NA
J gene: TRBJ1-2
CDR3 protein: CASSLGTAGWLTF
CDR3 DNA: TGTGCCAGCAGTTTAGGGACTGCGGGGTGGCTTACCTTC

clone size: NA
V gene: TRBV7-2
D gene: TRBD2
J gene: TRBJ2-7
CDR3 protein: CASSLRLAGAGEQYF
CDR3 DNA: TGTGCCAGCAGCCTAAGACTAGCGGGGGCGGGGGAGCAGTACTTC

clone size: NA
V gene: TRBV5-1
D gene: TRBD1
J gene: TRBJ1-3
CDR3 protein: CASSRDGQGSGNTIYF
CDR3 DNA: TGCGCCAGCAGCCGAGACGGACAGGGGTCTGGAAACACCATATATTTT

clone size: NA
V gene: TRBV6-8
D gene: NA
J gene: TRBJ1-2
CDR3 protein: CASRRDNSVYGYTF
CDR3 DNA: TGTGCCAGCAGAAGGGACAACTCAGTTTATGGCTACACCTTC

clone size: NA
V gene: TRBV7-2
D gene: NA
J gene: TRBJ2-6
CDR3 protein: CASSPRPEANVLTF
CDR3 DNA: TGTGCCAGCAGCCCCCGCCCTGAGGCCAACGTCCTGACTTTC

clone size: NA
V gene: TRBV7-2
D gene: NA
J gene: TRBJ2-3
CDR3 protein: CASSLEVGDTQYF
CDR3 DNA: TGTGCCAGCAGCTTAGAGGTTGGGGATACGCAGTATTTT

clone size: NA
V gene: TRBV6-5
D gene: NA
J gene: TRBJ2-3
CDR3 protein: CASSSHSDGTDTQYF
CDR3 DNA: TGTGCCAGCAGTTCCCACAGTGACGGCACAGATACGCAGTATTTT

clone size: once
V gene: TRBV28
D gene: NA
J gene: TRBJ2-7
CDR3 protein: CASSFLLGSYEQYF
CDR3 DNA: TGTGCCAGCAGTTTCCTTCTGGGCTCCTACGAGCAGTACTTC

clone size: NA
V gene: TRBV18
D gene: NA
J gene: TRBJ1-4
CDR3 protein: CASSPGANEKLFF
CDR3 DNA: TGTGCCAGCTCCCCGGGTGCTAATGAAAAACTGTTTTTT

clone size: once
V gene: TRBV5-4
D gene: NA
J gene: TRBJ1-6
CDR3 protein: CASSWESSYNSPLHF
CDR3 DNA: TGTGCCAGCAGCTGGGAGAGCTCCTATAATTCACCCCTCCACTTT

clone size: NA
V gene: TRBV7-9
D gene: NA
J gene: TRBJ2-7
CDR3 protein: CASSYRVYEQYF
CDR3 DNA: TGTGCCAGCAGCTACAGGGTTTACGAGCAGTACTTC